Described below is a single TCR beta chain sequence and its context. The repertoire was sequenced with immunoSEQ multiplex PCR; TCRdb's copy has only in-frame clones and lacks some. Of under 2.5 million clones listed, around 93% are singletons. Naive CD4+ cells were CD45RA-selected; the remaining cells were memory. This sample stems from a study of shared clonotypes between healthy human individuals. This CDR3 is 15 amino acids long. Germline CDR1 and CDR2: SGHDN and FVKESK. Trimming cost V 6 bases and J 0 bases, with 12 bases left between them. Sequenced material: naive CD4+ T cells from PBMCs. Described subset: CD45RA+ positively selected. This chain connects TRBV14 to TRBJ2-1; the D gene is possibly TRBD2 (6 bases). This receptor was obtained from a young man in good health. Some clones in this sample may be carry-over from other donors' samples. CDR3 coding DNA: TGTGCCAGCAGAGGTCGCGGGAACTCCTACAATGAGCAGTTCTTC. Translating gives CASRGRGNSYNEQFF.